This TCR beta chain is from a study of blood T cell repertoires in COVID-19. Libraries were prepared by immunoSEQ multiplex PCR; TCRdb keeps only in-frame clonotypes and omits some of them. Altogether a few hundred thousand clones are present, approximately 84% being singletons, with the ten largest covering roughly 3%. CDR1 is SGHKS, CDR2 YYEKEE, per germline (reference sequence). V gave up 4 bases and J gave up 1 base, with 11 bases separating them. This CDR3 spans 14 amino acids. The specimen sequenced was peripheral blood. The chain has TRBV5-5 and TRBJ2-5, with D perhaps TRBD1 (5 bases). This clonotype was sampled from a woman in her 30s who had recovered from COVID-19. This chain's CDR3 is CASSRPTVQETQYF. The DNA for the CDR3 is TGTGCCAGCAGCCGGCCGACAGTCCAAGAGACCCAGTACTTC. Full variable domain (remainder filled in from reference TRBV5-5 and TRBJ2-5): DAGVTQSPTHLIKTRGQQVTLRCSPISGHKSVSWYQQVLGQGPQFIFQYYEKEERGRGNFPDRFSARQFPNYSSELNVNALLLGDSALYLCASSRPTVQETQYFGPGTRLLVL.